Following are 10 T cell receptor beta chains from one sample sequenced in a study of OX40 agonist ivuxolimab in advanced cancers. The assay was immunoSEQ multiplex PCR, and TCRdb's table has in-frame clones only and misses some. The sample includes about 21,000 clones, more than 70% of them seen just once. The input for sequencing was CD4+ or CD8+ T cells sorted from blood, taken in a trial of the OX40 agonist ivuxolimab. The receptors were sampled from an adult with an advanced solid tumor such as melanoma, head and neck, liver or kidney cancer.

The CDR3, as DNA: TGTGCCAGCAGTGAAACAGGACTGAACACTGAAGCTTTCTTT. Protein: CASSETGLNTEAFF. V and J are TRBV6-1 and TRBJ1-1; weak D call: TRBD1 (5 bases). Germline V gene lookup returns CDR1 MNHNS and CDR2 SASEGT. V dropped 2 bases and J dropped 0 bases, with 7 bases sitting between them. The length of the CDR3 is 14 residues.

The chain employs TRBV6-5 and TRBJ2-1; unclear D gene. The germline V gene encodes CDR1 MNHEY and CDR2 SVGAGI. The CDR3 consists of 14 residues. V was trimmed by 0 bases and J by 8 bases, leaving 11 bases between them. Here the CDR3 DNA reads TGTGCCAGCAGTTACTCGGCCCCGTCGGATGAGCAGTTCTTC. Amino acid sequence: CASSYSAPSDEQFF.

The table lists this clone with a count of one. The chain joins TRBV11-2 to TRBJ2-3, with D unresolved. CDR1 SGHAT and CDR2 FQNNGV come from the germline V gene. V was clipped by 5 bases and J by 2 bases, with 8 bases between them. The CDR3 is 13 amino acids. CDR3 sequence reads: CASSLGNTDTQYF. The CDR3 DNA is TGTGCCAGCAGCCTCGGCAACACAGATACGCAGTATTTT.

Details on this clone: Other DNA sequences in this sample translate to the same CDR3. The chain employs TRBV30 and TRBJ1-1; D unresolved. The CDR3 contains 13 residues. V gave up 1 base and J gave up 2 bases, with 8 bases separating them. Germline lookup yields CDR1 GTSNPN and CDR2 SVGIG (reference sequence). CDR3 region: CAWSAQGNTEAFF. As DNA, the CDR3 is TGTGCCTGGAGTGCCCAAGGAAACACTGAAGCTTTCTTT.

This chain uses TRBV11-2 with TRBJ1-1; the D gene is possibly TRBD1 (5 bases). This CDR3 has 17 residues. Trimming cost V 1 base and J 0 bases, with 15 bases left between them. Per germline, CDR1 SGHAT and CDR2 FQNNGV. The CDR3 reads CASSLAPQGAMNTEAFF. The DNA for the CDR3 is TGTGCCAGCAGCTTAGCCCCTCAGGGAGCCATGAACACTGAAGCTTTCTTT.

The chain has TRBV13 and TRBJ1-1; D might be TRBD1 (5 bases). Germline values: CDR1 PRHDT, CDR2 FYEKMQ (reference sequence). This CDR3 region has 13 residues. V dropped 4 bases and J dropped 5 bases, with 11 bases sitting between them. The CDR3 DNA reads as TGTGCCAGCAGCTCCGGGGCGAATACTGAAGCTTTCTTT. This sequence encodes CASSSGANTEAFF.

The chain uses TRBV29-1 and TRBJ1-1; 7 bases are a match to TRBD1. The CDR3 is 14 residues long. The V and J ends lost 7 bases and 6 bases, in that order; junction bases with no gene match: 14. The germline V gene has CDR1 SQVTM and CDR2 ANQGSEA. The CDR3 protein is CSARERGQGAEAFF. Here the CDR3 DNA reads TGCAGCGCGAGAGAAAGGGGGCAGGGAGCTGAAGCTTTCTTT.

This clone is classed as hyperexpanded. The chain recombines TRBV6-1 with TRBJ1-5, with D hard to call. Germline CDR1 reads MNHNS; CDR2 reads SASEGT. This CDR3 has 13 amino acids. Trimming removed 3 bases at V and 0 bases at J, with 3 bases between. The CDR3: CASSDNSNQPQHF. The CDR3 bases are TGTGCCAGCAGTGACAATAGCAATCAGCCCCAGCATTTT.

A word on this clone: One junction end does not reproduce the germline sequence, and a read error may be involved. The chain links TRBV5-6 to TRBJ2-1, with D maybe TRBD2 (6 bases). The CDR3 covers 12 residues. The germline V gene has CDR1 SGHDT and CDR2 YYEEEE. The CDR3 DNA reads TGTGCCGGCAGCTTGGAGGGGTATGAGCAGTTCTTC. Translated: CAGSLEGYEQFF.

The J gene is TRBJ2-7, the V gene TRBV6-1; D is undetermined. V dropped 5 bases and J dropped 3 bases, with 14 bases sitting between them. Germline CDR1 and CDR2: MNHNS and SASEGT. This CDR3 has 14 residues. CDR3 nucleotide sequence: TGTGCCAGCAGTCAGAGAGACACTAACTACGAGCAGTACTTC. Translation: CASSQRDTNYEQYF.